This T cell receptor beta chain was documented in a study of cytomegalovirus exposure and HLA in healthy donors. In the PCR, 60 Vbeta and 13 Jbeta primers were used. The table came from immunoSEQ multiplex PCR; TCRdb's copy has only in-frame clones and leaves some out. The table shows over 150,000 clones, with about 63% occurring only once. The V gene's germline CDR1 is ENHRY and CDR2 SYGVKD. The CDR3 consists of 14 residues. V dropped 4 bases and J dropped 2; count of bases not matched to a gene: 1. The chain combines TRBV10-3 with TRBJ1-5; TRBD1 matches at 8 bases. The origin of this receptor is a woman between 40 and 50 years old in good health and CMV-seropositive. The source material was PBMCs. The DNA of the CDR3 is TGTGCCATCAGTGCGGACAGGGGCAATCAGCCCCAGCATTTT. It yields the protein CAISADRGNQPQHF.